A selection of T cell receptor beta chains follows, all from one sample in a study of PD-1 blockade in mismatch repair-deficient tumors. The data were produced by immunoSEQ multiplex PCR, yet TCRdb's version contains in-frame clones alone and is incomplete. Of around 110,000 clones listed, about 83% are singletons. Sample: peripheral blood, taken approximately 14 months after starting pembrolizumab. Source of these receptors: an adult with mismatch repair-deficient cancer. The CDR3 runs from the conserved cysteine through the conserved F or W. D genes are given only for firm matches. The size entry is marked missing in some rows and otherwise reads once, few, many or a size class.

j_gene,d_gene,v_gene,abundance,CDR3nt,CDR3aa
TRBJ2-2,TRBD1,TRBV4-2,NA,TGTGCCAGCTCATACTACGGACAGGGGCGTCCGGGGGGGGAGCTGTTTTTT,CASSYYGQGRPGGELFF
TRBJ1-2,TRBD1,TRBV29-1,NA,TGCAGCGTGACCGAGTCGGGACAGGGTAACTATGGCTACACCTTC,CSVTESGQGNYGYTF
TRBJ2-7,NA,TRBV18,few,TGTGCCAGCTCACTAGACAGTTACGAGCAGTACTTC,CASSLDSYEQYF
TRBJ1-1,NA,TRBV25-1,NA,TGTGCCAGCAGCGGGTCAGATAACACTGAAGCTTTCTTT,CASSGSDNTEAFF
TRBJ2-3,TRBD2,TRBV4-1,once,TGCGCCAGCAGCCTCCGGACTAGCGGATCTAGCACAGATACGCAGTATTTT,CASSLRTSGSSTDTQYF
TRBJ2-3,TRBD2,TRBV10-3,NA,TGTGCCATCAGTGGCGGGAGTGTGGGGACAGATACGCAGTATTTT,CAISGGSVGTDTQYF
TRBJ1-1,NA,TRBV7-9,NA,TGTGCCAGCAGCTCGCTAGGGGAAGAAGCTTTCTTT,CASSSLGEEAFF
TRBJ2-7,TRBD2,TRBV5-1,NA,TGCGCCAGCAGCTTGGAAGCGGGAGGTTATAACGAGCAGTACTTC,CASSLEAGGYNEQYF
TRBJ2-7,NA,TRBV15,NA,TGTGCCACCAGCAGAGATTCTGCAGGGTCCTACGAGCAGTACTTC,CATSRDSAGSYEQYF
TRBJ2-3,NA,TRBV19,once,TGTGCCAGTAGTATTCTTTCGGTAGATACGCAGTATTTT,CASSILSVDTQYF
TRBJ1-5,NA,TRBV19,few,TGTGCCAGTAGTACAGGGTATCAGCCCCAGCATTTT,CASSTGYQPQHF
TRBJ1-4,NA,TRBV6-5,NA,TGTGCCAGCAGTTACGGCGGGGTGGATGAAAAACTGTTTTTT,CASSYGGVDEKLFF
TRBJ2-1,NA,TRBV13,few,TGTGCCAGCAGCTTAGTGGCGGGGCAGTTCTTC,CASSLVAGQFF
TRBJ2-7,NA,TRBV2,NA,TGTGCCAGCACTAGGGAACAGAAGACCTACGAGCAGTACTTC,CASTREQKTYEQYF
TRBJ1-3,NA,TRBV25-1,NA,TGTGCCAGCAGTGAAGATGAGGGTGCCACCATATATTTT,CASSEDEGATIYF
TRBJ2-3,NA,TRBV7-2,few,TGTGCCAGCAGCACTAACACAGGGCAGGGGACAGATACGCAGTATTTT,CASSTNTGQGTDTQYF
TRBJ2-6,NA,TRBV19,NA,TGTGCCAGTTCTTATTCGTCCGGGGCCAACGTCCTGACTTTC,CASSYSSGANVLTF
TRBJ2-1,NA,TRBV5-5,once,TGTGCCAGCAGCTTTTACAATGAGCAGTTCTTC,CASSFYNEQFF
TRBJ1-2,NA,TRBV11-3,NA,TGTGCCAGCAGCTTAAGGACGGCTGCCGGCTACACCTTC,CASSLRTAAGYTF
TRBJ2-7,NA,TRBV5-4,NA,TGTGCCAGCAGCTTGGTTGGGGGTCTCTCCTACGAGCAGTACTTC,CASSLVGGLSYEQYF
TRBJ2-1,NA,TRBV27,NA,TGTGCCAGCAGTTTGGGGGCCAACAATGAGCAGTTCTTC,CASSLGANNEQFF
TRBJ1-2,TRBD1,TRBV28,NA,TGTGCCAGCAGTTCATCCGGGACAGGGGCCTATGGCTACACCTTC,CASSSSGTGAYGYTF
TRBJ2-2,TRBD2,TRBV11-3,NA,TGTGCCAGCAGCTTAGATCAGATAGCGGGTATCACCGGGGAGCTGTTTTTT,CASSLDQIAGITGELFF
TRBJ2-5,TRBD2,TRBV30,once,TGTGCCTGGAGTGCGGGGACTAGGGGGGAGACCCAGTACTTC,CAWSAGTRGETQYF
TRBJ2-1,TRBD2,TRBV6-6,NA,TGTGCCAGCAGTTACGGGGGGGAGTATGAGCAGTTCTTC,CASSYGGEYEQFF
TRBJ2-1,NA,TRBV5-6,once,TGTGCCAGCAGCTTTGAGGGAGGAGAGGTTTACAATGAGCAGTTCTTC,CASSFEGGEVYNEQFF
TRBJ1-4,TRBD1,TRBV6-6,NA,TGTGCCAGCAGTTACCAGACAGGGATGGATGAAAAACTGTTTTTT,CASSYQTGMDEKLFF
TRBJ1-3,NA,TRBV30,NA,TGTGCCGGGGGAGGGAACACCATATATTTT,CAGGGNTIYF
TRBJ2-2,NA,TRBV4-1,NA,TGCGCCAGCAGCACATGGACGAACACCGGGGAGCTGTTTTTT,CASSTWTNTGELFF
TRBJ1-2,NA,TRBV18,once,TGTGCCAGCTCGTCGACGGCGAAAGGGGGCTATGGCTACACCTTC,CASSSTAKGGYGYTF
TRBJ1-2,TRBD1,TRBV9,NA,TGTGCCAGCAGACGGGGGGACAGGGGGCCCCCGGATGGCTACACCTTC,CASRRGDRGPPDGYTF
TRBJ2-3,TRBD1,TRBV27,NA,TGTGCCAGCAGGCCCCGGGACAGAAGCACAGATACGCAGTATTTT,CASRPRDRSTDTQYF
TRBJ1-5,NA,TRBV7-2,NA,TGTGCCAGCAGCAGTGGGGGGAGGGGGACTAATCAGCCCCAGCATTTT,CASSSGGRGTNQPQHF
TRBJ2-5,NA,TRBV7-7,NA,TGTGCTAGCAGCTTAGATCCGTGGAGCCAAGAGACCCAGTACTTC,CASSLDPWSQETQYF
TRBJ2-5,TRBD2,TRBV19,NA,TGTGCCAGTAGTATAAAGCGGGACGGTACCCAGTACTTC,CASSIKRDGTQYF
TRBJ2-6,NA,TRBV10-3,NA,TGTGCCATCAGGGACTGGGGGGCCAACGTCCTGACTTTC,CAIRDWGANVLTF
TRBJ2-3,TRBD2,TRBV5-4,NA,TGTGCCAGCAGTCCTGGGACTAGCGCTTCGGCTAGCACAGATACGCAGTATTTT,CASSPGTSASASTDTQYF
TRBJ1-3,NA,TRBV7-3,NA,TGTGCCAGCAGCTCCCCCTTTAGTCTGGCTGGAAACACCATATATTTT,CASSSPFSLAGNTIYF
TRBJ2-1,TRBD2,TRBV7-3,once,TGTGCCAGCAGTCCCGGGACTAGCGGGAGGGCAGGGGAGCAGTTCTTC,CASSPGTSGRAGEQFF
TRBJ2-3,NA,TRBV4-3,few,TGCGCCAGCAGCCAAGATGACCGGGGGAGCACAGATACGCAGTATTTT,CASSQDDRGSTDTQYF
TRBJ2-1,NA,TRBV11-3,NA,TGTGCCAGCAGCACGCCTCCTCTAGGCTATGAGCAGTTCTTC,CASSTPPLGYEQFF
TRBJ1-1,TRBD1,TRBV11-2,NA,TGTGCCAGCAGCTTAGAAAGGGGGCGTCACACTGAAGCTTTCTTT,CASSLERGRHTEAFF
TRBJ1-2,NA,TRBV27,NA,TGTGCCAGCAGTTTCCACTTTAACTATGGCTACACCTTC,CASSFHFNYGYTF
TRBJ2-3,TRBD2,TRBV10-1,NA,TGCGCCAGCAGTGAAGGACTAGCGAGCACAGATACGCAGTATTTT,CASSEGLASTDTQYF
TRBJ2-6,NA,TRBV5-4,once,TGTGCCAGCAGCCAAGATTTTGACTCTGGGGCCAACGTCCTGACTTTC,CASSQDFDSGANVLTF
TRBJ1-4,NA,TRBV29-1,NA,TGCAGCGTTGAGAGCCAAGGGGGTGAAAAACTGTTTTTT,CSVESQGGEKLFF
TRBJ2-2,NA,TRBV6-5,NA,TGTGCCAGCAGTTACCTTCGGCGGAACACCGGGGAGCTGTTTTTT,CASSYLRRNTGELFF
TRBJ2-3,TRBD2,TRBV11-1,NA,TGTGCCAGCAGCCCCCGGTCTAGCGGGGTGCTCGGTGCAGATACGCAGTATTTT,CASSPRSSGVLGADTQYF
TRBJ2-7,NA,TRBV14,NA,TGTGCCAGCAGCCAGGGAACAGTTCAGCGGCAGTACTTC,CASSQGTVQRQYF
TRBJ2-2,NA,TRBV19,NA,TGTGCCAGTAGTATTATGGGGGGCCCCGGGGAGCTGTTTTTT,CASSIMGGPGELFF
TRBJ2-2,TRBD2,TRBV7-2,NA,TGTGCCAGCAGCAGTAGCGGGCCGAACACCGGGGAGCTGTTTTTT,CASSSSGPNTGELFF
TRBJ1-2,TRBD1,TRBV19,NA,TGTGCCAGTAGTTCAGGGGGAGTCCCCTATGGCTACACCTTC,CASSSGGVPYGYTF
TRBJ2-5,NA,TRBV5-6,NA,TGTGCCAGCAGCTTGACGGGGGTAGAGACCCAGTACTTC,CASSLTGVETQYF
TRBJ1-4,TRBD1,TRBV7-3,NA,TGTGCCAGCAGCTTAACCCGGGACAGGAATGAAAAACTGTTTTTT,CASSLTRDRNEKLFF
TRBJ2-2,NA,TRBV23-1,NA,TGCGCCAGCAGTCAGAAGGAACGCACCGGGGAGCTGTTTTTT,CASSQKERTGELFF